The 25 T cell receptor beta chains below come from one sample, sequenced in a study of OX40 agonist ivuxolimab in advanced cancers. Clones were sequenced by immunoSEQ multiplex PCR, and TCRdb holds only the in-frame ones, with some missing. Here the sample spans 30,000 to 40,000 clones, approximately 89% being singletons. Sequenced material: CD4+ or CD8+ T cells sorted from blood, taken in a trial of the OX40 agonist ivuxolimab. The receptors here all came from an adult with an advanced solid tumor such as melanoma, head and neck, liver or kidney cancer.

This chain uses TRBV7-2 with TRBJ2-1; D not resolved. The CDR3 length is 11 residues. The germline CDR1 and CDR2 sequences are SGHTA and FQGNSA. V was trimmed by 5 bases and J by 5 bases, leaving 4 bases between them. The CDR3 region is CASSRNNEQFF. DNA of the CDR3: TGTGCCAGCAGCAGGAACAATGAGCAGTTCTTC.

J is TRBJ2-5 and V is TRBV6-5; TRBD1 matches at 8 bases. The CDR3 runs 15 residues. Germline CDR1 MNHEY, CDR2 SVGAGI. V gave up 0 bases and J gave up 1 base; unmatched junction bases: 1. The CDR3 DNA sequence: TGTGCCAGCAGTTACTCAGACAGGGGCCAAGAGACCCAGTACTTC. Its translation is CASSYSDRGQETQYF.

V and J are TRBV7-3 and TRBJ2-1; perhaps TRBD1 as D (5 bases). Between the trimmed V and J ends, which lost 5 bases and 7 bases, there was a span of 18 bases. Germline V gives CDR1 SGHTA, CDR2 FQGTGA. The CDR3 sequence is 15 residues long. CDR3 protein: CASSQQLGQRNEQFF. As DNA, the CDR3 is TGTGCCAGCAGCCAACAGCTGGGGCAGCGAAATGAGCAGTTCTTC.

The chain couples TRBV18 to TRBJ2-5; D gene uncertain. The CDR3 covers 15 residues. CDR1 and CDR2 from the germline V gene are KGHSH and LQKENI. V lost 2 bases to trimming and J lost 2 bases, with 12 bases between them. The CDR3 here is CASSPDNSLQETQYF. For the CDR3, the DNA is TGTGCCAGCTCACCAGACAACTCGTTACAAGAGACCCAGTACTTC. Based on the CDR3 plus reference TRBV18 and TRBJ2-5, the full variable domain is NAGVMQNPRHLVRRRGQEARLRCSPMKGHSHVYWYRQLPEEGLKFMVYLQKENIIDESGMPKERFSAEFPKEGPSILRIQQVVRGDSAAYFCASSPDNSLQETQYFGPGTRLLVL.

V and J are TRBV6-5 and TRBJ1-2; D unclear. CDR3 size: 13 residues. CDR1 and CDR2 from the germline V gene are MNHEY and SVGAGI. The V end lost 6 bases, the J end lost 1 base, and 9 bases lay between the germline ends. CDR3 loop: CASSLASNYGYTF. Here the CDR3 DNA reads TGTGCCAGCAGCCTCGCCAGTAACTATGGCTACACCTTC.

The CDR3 region is CASSPLSAGGFINEQFF. In nucleotides, the CDR3 is TGTGCCAGCAGCCCCCTCTCAGCGGGGGGGTTCATCAATGAGCAGTTCTTC. V is TRBV7-2 and J is TRBJ2-1; TRBD2 matches at 10 bases. Losses at the gene ends were 5 bases for V and 6 bases for J; bases not matched to a gene: 13. Germline V CDR1 and CDR2: SGHTA, FQGNSA. This CDR3 is 17 amino acids long.

The chain combines TRBV7-1 with TRBJ1-6; D not resolved. TRBV7-1 is an open reading frame whose function is uncertain. Deletions cut 4 bases from V and 4 bases from J, with 8 bases between. This CDR3 region has 14 residues. This CDR3 is CASSLTPYNSPLHF. The DNA for the CDR3 is TGTGCCAGCAGCTTGACACCGTATAATTCACCCCTCCACTTT.

This chain connects TRBV4-2 to TRBJ2-5, with D possibly TRBD2 on 5 matching bases. The CDR3 is 17 amino acids. Trimming removed 1 base at V and 5 bases at J, with 20 bases between. The V gene's germline CDR1 is LGHNA and CDR2 YNFKEQ. CDR3 residues: CASSQVTGTRDWETQYF. In nucleotides, the CDR3 is TGTGCCAGCAGCCAAGTCACGGGAACTCGGGATTGGGAGACCCAGTACTTC.

V gene TRBV9 combines with J gene TRBJ1-2; no definite D call. This CDR3 is 15 amino acids long. CDR1 and CDR2 from the germline V gene are SGDLS and YYNGEE. The V end was cut by 4 bases, the J end by 2 bases, with 15 bases between. CDR3: CASSPFSDGNYGYTF. The CDR3 coding sequence is TGTGCCAGCAGCCCCTTCTCAGACGGAAACTATGGCTACACCTTC.

The chain recombines TRBV5-4 with TRBJ2-1; 10 positions match TRBD2. The CDR3 is 17 amino acids. With V trimmed by 1 base and J by 0 bases, 4 bases remained unmatched. Germline-derived CDR1 and CDR2 are SGHNT and YYREEE (reference sequence). CDR3 amino acids: CASSLFSGGSSYNEQFF. The CDR3 nucleotides read TGTGCCAGCAGCTTGTTTAGCGGGGGGAGCTCCTACAATGAGCAGTTCTTC.

J is TRBJ2-1 and V is TRBV11-2; D is perhaps TRBD1 or TRBD2 (5 bases each). Trimming pared 2 bases from V and 6 bases from J, leaving 11 bases between. The CDR3 length is 14 residues. Germline values: CDR1 SGHAT, CDR2 FQNNGV. The CDR3 spells CASSLSGTPNEQFF. CDR3 coding DNA: TGTGCCAGCAGCTTATCCGGGACCCCCAATGAGCAGTTCTTC.

The chain recombines TRBV4-1 with TRBJ2-2; perhaps D is TRBD1 or TRBD2 (6 bases each). The CDR3 consists of 15 residues. Trimming took off 2 bases at V and 5 bases at J, with 12 bases between the two ends. The germline gives CDR1 MGHRA, CDR2 YSYEKL. The DNA of the CDR3 is TGCGCCAGCAGCCAAACGAAGGGGGGTACCGGGGAGCTGTTTTTT. As protein: CASSQTKGGTGELFF.

V gene TRBV7-9 combines with J gene TRBJ2-1; unclear D gene. Trimming removed 5 bases at V and 8 bases at J, with 13 bases between. Germline assignment: CDR1 SEHNR and CDR2 FQNEAQ (reference sequence). CDR3 length: 13 amino acids. The CDR3 sequence is CASSLEGNDEQFF. CDR3 bases: TGTGCCAGCAGCCTAGAAGGGAACGATGAGCAGTTCTTC.

In DNA form, the CDR3 reads TGTGCCAGTACCCATGGACTAGCGGGAGGGGATACGCAGTATTTT. Translating it yields CASTHGLAGGDTQYF. The genes are TRBV19 and TRBJ2-3; TRBD2 matches at 15 bases. The CDR3 has 15 residues. Trimming cost V 7 bases and J 6 bases; bases outside gene matches: 5. Germline lookup yields CDR1 LNHDA and CDR2 SQIVND (reference sequence).

This chain links TRBV19 with TRBJ2-3; 8 nucleotides agree with TRBD2. Looked up from germline, CDR1 is LNHDA and CDR2 is SQIVND (reference sequence). The CDR3 loop spans 15 amino acids. V lost 6 bases to trimming and J lost 2 bases; unmatched junction nucleotides: 7. CDR3 sequence reads: CASSIWTSYTDTQYF. CDR3 in DNA: TGTGCCAGTAGCATCTGGACTAGCTACACAGATACGCAGTATTTT.

This chain links TRBV6-1 with TRBJ1-1; 7 bases map to TRBD1. The CDR3 is 14 amino acids. V shed 5 bases, J shed 4 bases, and the junction held 7 bases outside the gene matches. Germline lookup yields CDR1 MNHNS and CDR2 SASEGT. CDR3 nucleotides: TGTGCCAGCAGTCCCACAGGGGTGGGCACTGAAGCTTTCTTT. It is translated as CASSPTGVGTEAFF.

This clone was found a few times. The V gene is TRBV9, the J gene TRBJ2-6; possible D gene TRBD1, 6 bases. Germline-derived CDR1 and CDR2 are SGDLS and YYNGEE. V lost 6 bases and J 0 bases, leaving 10 bases between the germline ends. This CDR3 comprises 15 residues. The CDR3 region has the DNA TGTGCCAGCAAGGACAGTCGCTCTGGGGCCAACGTCCTGACTTTC. Protein sequence: CASKDSRSGANVLTF.

The rearrangement uses TRBV5-6 and TRBJ2-7, with D possibly TRBD1 on 6 matching bases. CDR1 and CDR2 from the germline V gene are SGHDT and YYEEEE. V was clipped by 0 bases and J by 2 bases, with 12 bases between them. CDR3 size: 15 residues. CDR3: CASSLGRQGTYEQYF. CDR3 nucleotide sequence: TGTGCCAGCAGCTTGGGTCGCCAGGGGACCTACGAGCAGTACTTC.

This clone has only a few counts. The chain has TRBV4-1 and TRBJ2-1; 10 positions match TRBD1. Per germline, CDR1 MGHRA and CDR2 YSYEKL. With 0 bases clipped from V and 2 bases from J, the junction kept 7 bases outside the gene matches. There are 18 residues in the CDR3. CDR3 sequence (DNA): TGCGCCAGCAGCCAAGAAGTGAGACAGGGGGCCCCCTACAATGAGCAGTTCTTC. Protein: CASSQEVRQGAPYNEQFF.

The J gene is TRBJ1-2, the V gene TRBV5-6, with a weak D call TRBD1 (5 bases). Germline assignment: CDR1 SGHDT and CDR2 YYEEEE. Trimming shortened V by 0 bases and J by 4 bases, and 19 bases separated the two germline ends. This CDR3 has 17 amino acids. CDR3 residues: CASSLESRPGIGYGYTF. CDR3 DNA sequence: TGTGCCAGCAGCTTGGAATCTCGACCAGGGATAGGCTATGGCTACACCTTC.

V is TRBV20-1 and J is TRBJ2-1, with 7 positions matching TRBD1. CDR1 is DFQATT, CDR2 SNEGSKA, per germline (reference sequence). The V gene end was trimmed by 6 bases and the J gene end by 11 bases; junction bases not matched to a gene: 7. This CDR3 is built from 11 residues. The CDR3 protein is CSATQTGQQFF. The CDR3 DNA reads TGCAGTGCCACTCAGACAGGGCAGCAGTTCTTC.

The DNA for the CDR3 is TGTGCCAGCAGCCGCCAGGGCTACGAGCAGTACTTC. This encodes CASSRQGYEQYF. The chain recombines TRBV5-5 with TRBJ2-7, with a tentative D call TRBD1 (5 bases). Looked up from germline, CDR1 is SGHKS and CDR2 is YYEKEE (reference sequence). The CDR3 is made up of 12 amino acids. V was pared by 4 bases and J by 3 bases, with 8 bases between.

The chain uses TRBV9 and TRBJ1-2; a weak D match, TRBD1 (5 bases). With 3 bases removed from V and 5 bases from J, the gap between germline ends came to 8 bases. Germline V gene lookup returns CDR1 SGDLS and CDR2 YYNGEE. The CDR3 runs to 12 residues. Here the CDR3 reads CASSGTYYGYTF. In DNA form, the CDR3 reads TGTGCCAGCAGCGGGACATATTATGGCTACACCTTC.

J is TRBJ2-7 and V is TRBV6-5; TRBD1 is a possible D gene (5 bases). The CDR3 sequence is 14 residues long. Germline CDR1 is MNHEY and CDR2 is SVGAGI. V was pared by 6 bases and J by 1 base, with 13 bases between. For the CDR3, the DNA is TGTGCCAGCAGCAACCTCGACAGTTCCTACGAGCAGTACTTC. This gives the protein CASSNLDSSYEQYF.

The rearrangement uses TRBV6-1 and TRBJ1-5; D gene uncertain. V lost 3 bases to trimming and J lost 1 base, with 7 bases between them. This CDR3 spans 14 amino acids. The germline gives CDR1 MNHNS, CDR2 SASEGT. This CDR3 reads CASSEDGSNQPQHF. DNA of the CDR3: TGTGCCAGCAGTGAGGACGGAAGCAATCAGCCCCAGCATTTT.